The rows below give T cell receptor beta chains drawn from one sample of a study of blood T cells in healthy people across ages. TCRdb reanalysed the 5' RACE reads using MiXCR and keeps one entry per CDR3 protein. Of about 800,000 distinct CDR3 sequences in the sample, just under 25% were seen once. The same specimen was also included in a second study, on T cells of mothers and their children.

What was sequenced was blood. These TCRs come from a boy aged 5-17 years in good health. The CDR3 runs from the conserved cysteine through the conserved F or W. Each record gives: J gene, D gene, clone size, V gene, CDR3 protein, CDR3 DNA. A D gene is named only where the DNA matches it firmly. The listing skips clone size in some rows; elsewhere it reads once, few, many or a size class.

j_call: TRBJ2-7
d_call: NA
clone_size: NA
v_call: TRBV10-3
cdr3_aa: CAISEPYGGDEQYF
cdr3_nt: TGTGCCATCAGTGAGCCCTACGGAGGGGACGAGCAGTACTTC

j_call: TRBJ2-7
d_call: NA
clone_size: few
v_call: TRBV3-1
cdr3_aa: CASSHQGYSYEQYF
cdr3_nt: TGTGCCAGCAGCCACCAGGGGTACTCCTACGAGCAGTACTTC

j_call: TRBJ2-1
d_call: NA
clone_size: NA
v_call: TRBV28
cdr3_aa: CASSSEAAAGNYNEQSF
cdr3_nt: TGTGCCAGCAGTTCTGAGGCAGCGGCGGGAAACTACAATGAGCAGTCCTTC

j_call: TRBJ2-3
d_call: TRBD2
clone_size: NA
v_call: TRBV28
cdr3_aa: CASSPSGESTDTQYF
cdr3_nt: TGTGCCAGCAGTCCCAGCGGGGAAAGCACAGATACGCAGTATTTT

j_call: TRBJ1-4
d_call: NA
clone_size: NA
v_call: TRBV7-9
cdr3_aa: CASTTNPTNGKLFF
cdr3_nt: TGTGCCAGCACCACGAACCCAACTAATGGAAAACTGTTTTTT

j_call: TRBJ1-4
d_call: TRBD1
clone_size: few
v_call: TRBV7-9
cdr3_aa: CASSPQPTGEGKLFF
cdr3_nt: TGTGCCAGCAGCCCACAACCGACAGGGGAGGGAAAACTGTTTTTT

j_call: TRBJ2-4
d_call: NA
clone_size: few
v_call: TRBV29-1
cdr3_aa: CSVEKEGTEENIQYF
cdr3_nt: TGCAGCGTTGAGAAGGAGGGGACCGAAGAAAACATTCAGTACTTC

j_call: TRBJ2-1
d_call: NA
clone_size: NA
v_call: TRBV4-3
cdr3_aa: CASARLGEYNEQFF
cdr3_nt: TGCGCCAGCGCCAGACTAGGGGAGTACAATGAGCAGTTCTTC

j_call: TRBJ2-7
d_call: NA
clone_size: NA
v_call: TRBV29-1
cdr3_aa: CSVRFGPYEQYF
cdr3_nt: TGCAGCGTTCGGTTCGGCCCGTACGAGCAGTACTTC

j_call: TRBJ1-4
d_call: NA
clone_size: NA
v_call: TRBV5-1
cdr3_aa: CASSPLPGGVGEKLFF
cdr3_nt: TGCGCCAGCAGCCCCCTCCCGGGGGGCGTAGGTGAAAAACTGTTTTTT

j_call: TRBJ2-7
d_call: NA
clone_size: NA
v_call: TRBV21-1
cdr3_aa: CASTQTSGYEQYF
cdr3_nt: TGTGCCAGCACCCAGACTAGCGGCTACGAGCAGTACTTC

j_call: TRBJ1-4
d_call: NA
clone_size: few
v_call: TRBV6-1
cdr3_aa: CASSEGDGVEKLFF
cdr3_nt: TGTGCCAGCAGTGAAGGGGACGGAGTTGAAAAACTGTTTTTT

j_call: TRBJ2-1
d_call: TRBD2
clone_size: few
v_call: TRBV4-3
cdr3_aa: CASSQDWWRGSSYNEQFF
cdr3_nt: TGCGCCAGCAGCCAAGATTGGTGGCGGGGGAGCTCCTACAATGAGCAGTTCTTC

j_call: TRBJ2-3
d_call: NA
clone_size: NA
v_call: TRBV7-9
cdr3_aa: CASSFLPGQTSTDTHYF
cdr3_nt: TGTGCCAGCAGCTTCCTTCCGGGACAGACTAGCACAGATACGCATTATTTT

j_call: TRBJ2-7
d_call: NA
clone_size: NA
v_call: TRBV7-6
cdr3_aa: CASSPGDSGPYEQYF
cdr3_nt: TGTGCCAGCAGCCCAGGGGATAGCGGTCCCTACGAGCAGTACTTC

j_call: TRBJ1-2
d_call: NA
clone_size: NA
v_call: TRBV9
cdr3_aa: CASSVGQTSRYGYTF
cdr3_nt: TGTGCCAGCAGCGTAGGCCAGACCTCCCGCTATGGCTACACCTTC

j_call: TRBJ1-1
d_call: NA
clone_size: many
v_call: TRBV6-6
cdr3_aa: CASRPTGSTEAFF
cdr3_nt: TGTGCCAGCAGACCTACAGGATCCACTGAAGCTTTCTTT

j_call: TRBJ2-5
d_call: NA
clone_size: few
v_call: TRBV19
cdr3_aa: CASSLGLGAETQYF
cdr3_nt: TGTGCCAGTAGCCTAGGTTTGGGGGCTGAGACCCAGTACTTC

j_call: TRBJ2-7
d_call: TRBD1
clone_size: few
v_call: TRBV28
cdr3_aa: CASSSPSYRDRSYEQYF
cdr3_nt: TGTGCCAGCAGCTCGCCATCTTACCGGGACAGATCCTACGAGCAGTACTTC

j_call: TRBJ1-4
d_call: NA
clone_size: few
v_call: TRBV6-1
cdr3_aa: CATSESIFATNEKLFF
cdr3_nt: TGTGCCACCTCCGAAAGCATCTTTGCAACTAATGAAAAACTGTTTTTT

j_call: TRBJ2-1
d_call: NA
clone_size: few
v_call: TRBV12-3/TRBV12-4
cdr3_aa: CASSPGGGGRYNEQFF
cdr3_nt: TGTGCCAGCAGTCCGGGCGGCGGGGGCCGCTACAATGAGCAGTTCTTC

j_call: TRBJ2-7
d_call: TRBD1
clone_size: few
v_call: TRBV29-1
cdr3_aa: CSVGRDRGIEQYF
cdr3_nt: TGCAGCGTAGGACGGGACAGGGGAATCGAGCAGTACTTC